The rows below give T cell receptor beta chains drawn from one sample of a study of vaccination and CD4 T cells after COVID-19. Their specific antigens are unknown. TCRdb re-called the PCR reads through MiXCR, storing one row per CDR3 protein. The sample yields around 16,000 distinct CDR3 sequences, around 47% seen once. The input for sequencing was CD4+ T cells from blood, cultured in vitro, taken after SARS-CoV-2 vaccination. These receptors all stem from a human donor who had recovered from COVID-19. Each CDR3 is given with its conserved first and last residue. Fields, in order: J gene, clone size, D gene, V gene, CDR3 DNA, CDR3 protein. A D gene is named only where the DNA matches it firmly. Part of the rows lack a size; the others show once, few, many or a class for expanded clones.

TRBJ1-1 | . | . | TRBV21-1 | TGTGCCAGCAGCAAAGCCCAGAGGGCTAAGATGAACACTGAAGCTTTCTTT | CASSKAQRAKMNTEAFF
TRBJ2-5 | . | TRBD1 | TRBV7-9 | TGTGCCAGCAGCTTAGGACAGGGAGAGACCCAGTACTTC | CASSLGQGETQYF
TRBJ1-2 | few | TRBD1 | TRBV19 | TGTGCCAGTAGGATGAGACAGGGGATAGCCTATGGCTACACCTTC | CASRMRQGIAYGYTF
TRBJ2-3 | medium-sized | . | TRBV10-3 | TGTGCCATCAGTGAGTCGCAGTCTAGCACAGATACGCAGTATTTT | CAISESQSSTDTQYF
TRBJ1-6 | . | TRBD1 | TRBV6-5 | TGTGCCAGCAGTTACGCTAGCGACAGGGATGGATCACCCCTCCACTTT | CASSYASDRDGSPLHF
TRBJ1-5 | . | . | TRBV28 | TGTGCCAGCAGTTTAGGTGGGGTCTCCAGCCCCCAGCATTTT | CASSLGGVSSPQHF
TRBJ2-1 | . | TRBD2 | TRBV7-2 | TGTGCCAGCAGCAGAGGACTAGCGGAGTACAATGAGCAGTTCTTC | CASSRGLAEYNEQFF
TRBJ2-7 | . | TRBD1 | TRBV4-1 | TGCGCCAGCAGCCTTCCTGGACAGGGCTCACCCTACGAGCAGTACTTC | CASSLPGQGSPYEQYF
TRBJ1-2 | few | . | TRBV4-3 | TGCGCCAGCAGCCCGAAAGATTATTCGGTCATGGGGGAGTATGGCTACACCTTC | CASSPKDYSVMGEYGYTF
TRBJ2-7 | . | . | TRBV20-1 | TGCAGTGCTAGAGATGGCGGGAAGCCCTACGAGCAGTACTTC | CSARDGGKPYEQYF
TRBJ1-4 | . | TRBD1 | TRBV20-1 | TGCAGTGCTAGAGTTTTGGGACAGACGAAGGGGGAAAAACTGTTTTTT | CSARVLGQTKGEKLFF
TRBJ2-7 | few | . | TRBV30 | TGTGCCTGGAGAGTTGGGCAGGGGACGACCTACGAGCAGTACTTC | CAWRVGQGTTYEQYF
TRBJ2-7 | once | TRBD1 | TRBV12-3/TRBV12-4 | TGTGCCAGCAGCTCCGGACAGGGGCCCTCCTACGAGCAGTACTTC | CASSSGQGPSYEQYF
TRBJ2-5 | . | TRBD2 | TRBV7-2 | TGTGCCAGCAGCCCAGGGACTAGCGGGAACCTCAAGAGGACCCAGTACTTC | CASSPGTSGNLKRTQYF
TRBJ1-6 | few | TRBD1 | TRBV7-8 | TGTGCCAGCAGCTTAATTATTAGGGACAGAAAGCCGTATAATTCACCCCTCCACTTT | CASSLIIRDRKPYNSPLHF
TRBJ2-2 | . | TRBD2 | TRBV20-1 | TGCAGTGCTCCTGGGACTAGCGGGAGGTGGGGCACCGGGGAGCTGTTTTTT | CSAPGTSGRWGTGELFF
TRBJ2-3 | . | TRBD2 | TRBV5-1 | TGCGCCAGCAGCTTAGAGGGCGGGGGGGCGCAGTATTTT | CASSLEGGGAQYF
TRBJ2-1 | . | . | TRBV28 | TGTGCCAGCAGCTTAATTAATGAGCAGTTCTTC | CASSLINEQFF
TRBJ1-4 | . | TRBD1 | TRBV5-1 | TGCGCCAGCAGCGTTCAGGGGGAGGATGAAAAACTGTTTTTT | CASSVQGEDEKLFF
TRBJ1-5 | . | . | TRBV30 | TGTGCCTGGAGCCAGGCCAACAATCAGCCCCAGCATTTT | CAWSQANNQPQHF
TRBJ1-3 | . | TRBD1 | TRBV18 | TGTGCCAGCTCACCAGACAGGGTTGGAAACACCATATATTTT | CASSPDRVGNTIYF
TRBJ1-2 | few | TRBD1 | TRBV30 | TGTGCCTGGAGTACACAGGGGATTGGTGGCTACACCTTC | CAWSTQGIGGYTF
TRBJ2-3 | . | . | TRBV6-1 | TGTGCCAGCAGTGCGCAGGGCGGAGATACGCAGTATTTT | CASSAQGGDTQYF
TRBJ2-7 | few | TRBD2 | TRBV19 | TGTGCCAGTAGGAACGGACTAGCGGGAGAGCAGTACTTC | CASRNGLAGEQYF
TRBJ2-3 | . | . | TRBV18 | TGTGCCAGCTCACCAGGAGGAGGTGGAGATACGCAGTATTTT | CASSPGGGGDTQYF